One TCR beta chain is described in this entry. This clone turned up a few times. The antigen it binds to is not known. Base quality data are lacking; no much larger clone is found one base away. The data were obtained in a study of T cells in localized non-small cell lung cancer (dated by TCRdb to 2018 to 2020). For context, the study as a whole: Comparing tumors with uninvolved tumor-adjacent lungs, the study looked at the T cell repertoires of about 240 patients with early-stage NSCLC. The cohort consisted of a few hundred treatment-naive NSCLC patients whose localized lung tumors had been resected. The mean age of the NSCLC patients was roughly 70 years, with roughly 120 men and 95 to 110 women. What the research found in general, with its limitations: Higher T cell density in blood was associated with longer overall survival, whereas higher clonality in adjacent lung was associated with shorter survival. Uninvolved tumor-adjacent lung showed the highest T cell clonality, higher than tumor, which suggests more focused antigenic responses in the adjacent lung. Since the design was exploratory, TCR variables were selected using unadjusted p-values with no false-discovery rate correction. A median of around 50 of the top 100 tumor clones were detected in paired uninvolved adjacent lung, and about 29 of these tumor clones were also found among the top 100 clones of the paired uninvolved adjacent lung. Because multi-region tumor sequencing was not performed, intratumor heterogeneity could not be ruled out.

At diagnosis, tumor, uninvolved tumor-adjacent lung and peripheral blood were collected and then preserved as a mix of FFPE and fresh-frozen material. For TCR repertoire profiling, the blood samples were analyzed as peripheral blood mononuclear cells. V is reduced by 2 bases and J by 1 base, leaving a spacing of 9 bases between them. Sequences MNHNY (CDR1) and SVGAGI (CDR2) are obtained from the germline V gene (reference sequence). Its CDR3 holds 14 amino acids, cysteine through phenylalanine. Only the CDR3 part of the read is kept: 42 bases, read in frame from the first base. TCR beta CDR3 regions were sequenced from DNA using the immunoSEQ Assay. The published analysis was carried out like this. T cell density was computed as TCR beta template counts normalized to usable DNA estimated by amplifying housekeeping genes. Richness was estimated with the preseqR package, extrapolating to 400,000 templates for PBMC samples and 120,000 templates for tissue samples. Clonality was calculated as one minus Pielou's evenness. Tissue-enriched TCRs were identified through differential abundance testing performed on productive amino-acid clonotypes, with a minimum total count of 5 and an alpha of 0.1. The Jaccard Index and the Morisita Overlap Index were used to measure repertoire overlap between compartments. GLIPH grouped TCR beta CDR3s together with public tetramer-defined viral CDR3s, and a viral motif had to include at least three viral sequences and show V-gene enrichment. In TCRdb, the immuneACCESS table is reduced to in-frame sequences with V and J assigned. These tables do not hold every clone; where another copy was compared, an unresolved V gene accounts for under half, and the others remain unexplained. V and J calls and clone size are given by that table; D and trimming were obtained from the DNA. This sample is represented by under 20,000 clones; about 88% of them were singletons. Jointly, the top ten make up approximately 20% of the sample.

This clonotype was sampled from a male donor at least 60 years old with stage I lung adenocarcinoma. Specimen: peripheral blood, collected before any cancer treatment. This sequence uses TRBV6-6 and TRBJ2-7, with no D gene named confidently. The DNA sequence is TGTGCCAGCAGTTACACGGGCCCTTCCTACGAGCAGTACTTC. This translates into CASSYTGPSYEQYF.